This TCR beta chain was identified in a study of cytomegalovirus exposure and HLA in healthy donors. PCR used 60 Vbeta primers and 13 Jbeta primers. TCRdb's copy holds only in-frame clones and misses some; the assay was immunoSEQ multiplex PCR. The sample holds over 80,000 clones. Unrecorded immune exposure was likely among donors, who were nominally healthy when sampled. Trimming took 2 bases from V and 4 from J; bases not matched to a gene: 6. This CDR3 contains 15 residues. Per the germline V gene, CDR1 is MDHEN and CDR2 is SYDVKM. The sequenced material came from PBMCs. The sequence was collected from a girl aged 10 to 17 in good health and CMV-seropositive. The chain couples TRBV28 to TRBJ1-2; 8 nucleotides match TRBD1. This CDR3 is CASSLAAGGFYGYTF. The CDR3 DNA reads as TGTGCCAGCAGTTTAGCGGCAGGGGGCTTCTATGGCTACACCTTC.